The 26 T cell receptor beta chains presented below share a single source sample, sequenced in a study of T cell repertoires in cytomegalovirus infection. A single record per CDR3 protein comes from TCRdb applying MiXCR to the reads. The table has roughly 500,000 distinct CDR3 sequences, about 10% seen once. The specimen was PBMCs. These receptors originate from a human donor in good health (CMV status not recorded). Some clones in this sample may be carry-over from other donors' samples.

The rearrangement uses TRBV29-1 and TRBJ2-3, with 10 bases that match TRBD1. J lost 0 bases, V lost 7 bases, and 4 bases had no gene match. The CDR3 sequence is 14 residues long. CDR1 is SQVTM and CDR2 is ANQGSEA in the germline V gene. CDR3 residues: CSAQTGGSTDTQYF. CDR3 in DNA: TGCAGCGCCCAGACAGGGGGCAGCACAGATACGCAGTATTTT.

The chain is built from TRBV5-1 and TRBJ2-3; 9 bases map to TRBD2. This CDR3 is built from 19 residues. Germline V CDR1 and CDR2: SGHRS, YFSETQ. Germline trimming cut 4 bases from V and 0 bases from J; bases unmatched to any gene: 15. DNA for the CDR3: TGCGCCAGCAGCCCGAATTCGAAACGGCTAGCGGGGAGCACAGATACGCAGTATTTT. Translated: CASSPNSKRLAGSTDTQYF.

This clonotype was recorded at least ten times. The chain couples TRBV7-8 to TRBJ1-5, with 8 bases identical to TRBD1. The junction had 4 bases not matched to a gene; V was cut back by 5 bases and J by 1 base. This CDR3 has 15 amino acids. Germline V gene lookup returns CDR1 SGHVS and CDR2 FQNEAQ. CDR3 coding DNA: TGTGCCAGCAGCCGAGGACAGGGAAGCAATCAGCCCCAGCATTTT. Encoded protein: CASSRGQGSNQPQHF.

The DNA for the CDR3 is TGTGCCAGTAGTCCACGGCCCATTCAGTACTTC. Its protein is CASSPRPIQYF. This chain joins TRBV19 and TRBJ2-4; D ambiguous. Germline loops: CDR1 LNHDA, CDR2 SQIVND (reference sequence). V was shortened by 5 bases and J by 9 bases, with 8 bases between the two germline ends. The CDR3 runs to 11 residues. Full variable domain (missing parts from reference TRBV19 and TRBJ2-4): DGGITQSPKYLFRKEGQNVTLSCEQNLNHDAMYWYRQDPGQGLRLIYYSQIVNDFQKGDIAEGYSVSREKKESFPLTVTSAQKNPTAFYLCASSPRPIQYFGAGTRLSVL.

The chain links TRBV2 to TRBJ2-1; 8 bases align to TRBD2. The CDR3 runs 19 residues. Per germline, CDR1 SNHLY and CDR2 FYNNEI. V lost 3 bases, J lost 8 bases, and 21 bases stayed unmatched. CDR3 in amino acids: CASSDPRGAGDPARDEQFF. DNA of the CDR3: TGTGCCAGCAGTGACCCTAGGGGAGCGGGAGACCCCGCTCGGGATGAGCAGTTCTTC.

The table lists this clonotype with a few counts. The chain carries TRBV5-1 and TRBJ1-3, with D hard to call. CDR1 SGHRS and CDR2 YFSETQ come from the germline V gene. V was cut by 0 bases and J by 0 bases, with 10 bases left in between. This CDR3 contains 16 residues. In DNA, the CDR3 is TGCGCCAGCAGCTTGGCCGGGTCTACCTCTGGAAACACCATATATTTT. Translation: CASSLAGSTSGNTIYF.

The rearrangement joins TRBV28 to TRBJ1-2, with D unclear. V dropped 10 bases and J dropped 8 bases, with 14 bases sitting between them. Per the germline V gene, CDR1 is MDHEN and CDR2 is SYDVKM. There are 11 residues in the CDR3. The CDR3 sequence: CATTTQAGYTF. For the CDR3, the DNA is TGTGCCACTACAACCCAGGCCGGCTACACCTTC.

This rearrangement joins TRBV12-3 or TRBV12-4 to TRBJ1-1; 9 bases are a match to TRBD1. J was trimmed by 8 bases and V by 5 bases; bases with no gene match: 18. This CDR3 is 17 amino acids long. In DNA, the CDR3 is TGTGCCAGCAGTATACGGGGACGGGACAGGGCCAAAGTAGAAGCTTTCTTT. Protein sequence: CASSIRGRDRAKVEAFF.

This clonotype was seen ten or more times. The chain uses TRBV2 and TRBJ2-7, with D possibly called TRBD1 or TRBD2 (5 bases each). Trimming removed 7 bases at V and 3 bases at J, with 16 bases between. CDR3 size: 14 residues. The V gene's germline CDR1 is SNHLY and CDR2 FYNNEI. CDR3 region: CASKSDQGVYEQYF. In DNA form, the CDR3 reads TGTGCCAGCAAAAGTGATCAGGGAGTCTACGAGCAGTACTTC.

The chain combines TRBV5-1 with TRBJ1-5; TRBD1 is a possible D gene (6 bases). This CDR3 spans 14 amino acids. V lost 4 bases to trimming and J lost 5 bases, with 13 bases between them. CDR1 is SGHRS and CDR2 is YFSETQ in the germline V gene. As DNA, the CDR3 is TGCGCCAGCAGCCAAACAGGGCGCGATCAGCCCCAGCATTTT. Protein: CASSQTGRDQPQHF. Based on the CDR3 plus reference TRBV5-1 and TRBJ1-5, the full variable domain is KAGVTQTPRYLIKTRGQQVTLSCSPISGHRSVSWYQQTPGQGLQFLFEYFSETQRNKGNFPGRFSGRQFSNSRSEMNVSTLELGDSALYLCASSQTGRDQPQHFGDGTRLSIL.

In its sample, this clonotype was seen many times. V usage is TRBV7-6 and J usage is TRBJ1-5, with unresolved D. This CDR3 is built from 14 residues. Trimming left V 1 base short and J 7 bases short, with 11 bases between. Looked up from germline, CDR1 is SGHVS and CDR2 is FNYEAQ. The CDR3 region has the DNA TGTGCCAGCAGCTTAGGTGGTTACGGACAGCCCCAGCATTTT. Encoded protein: CASSLGGYGQPQHF.

This clonotype was detected ten times or more. The V gene is TRBV7-9, the J gene TRBJ2-2; D is uncertain. Germline CDR1 and CDR2: SEHNR and FQNEAQ (reference sequence). V lost 10 bases and J 0 bases, leaving 6 bases between the germline ends. The CDR3 consists of 12 residues. Written as DNA, the CDR3 is TGTGCCACCCCACCGAACACCGGGGAGCTGTTTTTT. Amino acids: CATPPNTGELFF.

This clonotype was seen repeatedly, ten times or more. CDR3 residues: CASSYLPGDRNQPQHF. DNA of the CDR3: TGTGCCAGCAGTTACCTCCCTGGAGATCGGAATCAGCCCCAGCATTTT. This rearrangement joins TRBV6-6 to TRBJ1-5; D uncertain. V was clipped by 2 bases and J by 4 bases, with 15 bases between them. Germline values: CDR1 MNHNY, CDR2 SVGAGI (reference sequence). The length of the CDR3 is 16 residues.

The chain combines TRBV12-3 or TRBV12-4 with TRBJ2-7, with 8 positions matching TRBD1. This CDR3 is 15 amino acids long. V trimming: 7 bases; J trimming: 0 bases; junction bases outside the gene matches: 8. DNA for the CDR3: TGTGCCAGCAACAACCCCGGGACAGGCTCCTACGAGCAGTACTTC. This translates into CASNNPGTGSYEQYF.

This clonotype was recorded at least ten times. V is TRBV12-3 or TRBV12-4 and J is TRBJ2-7; 8 positions match TRBD2. The length of the CDR3 is 14 residues. Losses at the gene ends were 7 bases for V and 2 bases for J; bases not matched to a gene: 7. CDR3 region: CASKATSETYEQYF. The DNA of the CDR3 is TGTGCCAGCAAGGCGACTAGCGAGACCTACGAGCAGTACTTC.

The V gene is TRBV7-9, the J gene TRBJ2-5; no clear D. The CDR3 extends over 13 amino acids. Germline V gene data show CDR1 as SEHNR and CDR2 as FQNEAQ (reference sequence). Between the trimmed V and J ends, which lost 5 bases and 1 base, there was a span of 8 bases. CDR3 protein: CASSPWSQETQYF. The CDR3 DNA is TGTGCCAGCAGCCCCTGGTCCCAAGAGACCCAGTACTTC. Supplemented by reference TRBV7-9 and TRBJ2-5, the full variable domain reads DTGVSQNPRHKITKRGQNVTFRCDPISEHNRLYWYRQTLGQGPEFLTYFQNEAQLEKSRLLSDRFSAERPKGSFSTLEIQRTEQGDSAMYLCASSPWSQETQYFGPGTRLLVL.

In this sample, this clonotype turned up many times. The chain employs TRBV9 and TRBJ2-5; 8 bases match TRBD1. The junction had 6 bases not matched to a gene; V was cut back by 3 bases and J by 2 bases. The CDR3 covers 15 residues. Germline CDR1 SGDLS, CDR2 YYNGEE. CDR3 loop: CASSDLGTGQETQYF. CDR3 sequence (DNA): TGTGCCAGCAGCGATTTGGGGACAGGTCAAGAGACCCAGTACTTC.

With regard to this clonotype: This sequence may be a read error, since a much larger clone differs from it by one base. V and J are TRBV27 and TRBJ2-3; 8 bases agree with TRBD2. CDR3 length equals 13 residues. From germline, CDR1 is MNHEY and CDR2 SMNVEV (reference sequence). CDR3 nucleotide sequence: TGTGTCAGCAGGGGAGCGGGAGCAGATACGCAGTATTTT. Its protein is CVSRGAGADTQYF.

The table lists this clonotype with many counts. The rearrangement links TRBV11-2 to TRBJ1-1, with 7 bases aligning to TRBD1. The junction had 14 bases not matched to a gene; V was cut back by 4 bases and J by 3 bases. CDR3 size: 17 residues. The germline V gene encodes CDR1 SGHAT and CDR2 FQNNGV. The CDR3 spells CASSSWSRGQIYTEAFF. The CDR3 DNA is TGTGCCAGCAGCTCGTGGTCCCGGGGACAGATCTACACTGAAGCTTTCTTT.

This clonotype was detected many times. The chain links TRBV6-1 to TRBJ2-3; 8 bases line up with TRBD2. Per the germline V gene, CDR1 is MNHNS and CDR2 is SASEGT. The V gene end was trimmed by 7 bases and the J gene end by 4 bases; junction bases not matched to a gene: 13. This CDR3 region has 16 residues. The CDR3 DNA is TGTGCCAGCACGTCCCGGGGGGGTGTGGAGGCAGATACGCAGTATTTT. Translation: CASTSRGGVEADTQYF.

This clonotype has more than one count but fewer than ten. The chain employs TRBV29-1 and TRBJ2-4; D not certain. Trimming shortened V by 1 base and J by 0 bases, and 19 bases separated the two germline ends. Germline V gives CDR1 SQVTM, CDR2 ANQGSEA. The CDR3 covers 18 residues. CDR3: CSVEGPVWETPAKNIQYF. Here the CDR3 DNA reads TGCAGCGTTGAAGGCCCCGTTTGGGAAACACCAGCCAAAAACATTCAGTACTTC.

This clonotype was counted only a few times. The chain has TRBV25-1 and TRBJ1-3, with D possibly being TRBD1 (5 bases). From germline, CDR1 is MGHDK and CDR2 SYGVNS. V was clipped by 1 base and J by 6 bases, with 13 bases between them. CDR3 size: 15 residues. The CDR3: CASSEFGQGENTIYF. The CDR3 DNA follows: TGTGCCAGCAGTGAATTCGGGCAGGGAGAAAACACCATATATTTT.

This clonotype was detected ten times or more. The gene calls are TRBV4-2 and TRBJ1-2; weak D call: TRBD1 (6 bases). The germline CDR1 and CDR2 sequences are LGHNA and YNFKEQ. V was shortened by 0 bases and J by 4 bases, with 15 bases between the two germline ends. The CDR3 totals 16 residues. The CDR3 sequence: CASSQDPVGAGYGYTF. The CDR3 bases are TGTGCCAGCAGCCAAGATCCAGTGGGGGCGGGCTATGGCTACACCTTC.

This clonotype was observed at least ten times. The V and J genes are TRBV19 and TRBJ2-7; perhaps TRBD2 as D (6 bases). This CDR3 contains 14 residues. Germline CDR1 is LNHDA and CDR2 is SQIVND (reference sequence). Trimming shortened V by 5 bases and J by 5 bases, and 16 bases separated the two germline ends. CDR3 DNA: TGTGCCAGTAGTGTAGGGGCGGGGAACAACGAGCAGTACTTC. It translates to CASSVGAGNNEQYF.

This clonotype was found many times. The rearrangement uses TRBV19 and TRBJ1-1; 10 nucleotides align to TRBD1. Trimming took 5 bases from V and 5 from J; bases not matched to a gene: 5. The CDR3 covers 14 residues. Germline V CDR1 and CDR2: LNHDA, SQIVND (reference sequence). The CDR3 bases are TGTGCCAGTAGTCGACAGGGGGCGAATACTGAAGCTTTCTTT. This codes for CASSRQGANTEAFF.

This chain links TRBV6-1 with TRBJ1-4; D may be TRBD1 (5 bases). CDR3 size: 13 residues. Trimming removed 5 bases at V and 6 bases at J, with 10 bases between. Germline CDR1 is MNHNS and CDR2 is SASEGT. The CDR3 reads CASSSGTYEKLFF. In DNA, the CDR3 is TGTGCCAGCAGTTCCGGGACGTATGAAAAACTGTTTTTT.